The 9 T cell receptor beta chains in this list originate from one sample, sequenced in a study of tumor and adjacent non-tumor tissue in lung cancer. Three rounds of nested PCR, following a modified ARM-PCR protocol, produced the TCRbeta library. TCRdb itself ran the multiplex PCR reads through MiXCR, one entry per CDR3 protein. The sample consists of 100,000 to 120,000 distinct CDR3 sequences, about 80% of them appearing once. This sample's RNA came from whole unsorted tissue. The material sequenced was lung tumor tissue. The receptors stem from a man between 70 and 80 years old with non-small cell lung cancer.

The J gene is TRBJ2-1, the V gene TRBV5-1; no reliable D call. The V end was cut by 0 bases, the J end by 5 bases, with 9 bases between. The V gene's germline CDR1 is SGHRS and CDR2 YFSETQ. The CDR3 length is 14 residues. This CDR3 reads CASSLDFKNNEQFF. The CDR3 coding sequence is TGCGCCAGCAGCTTGGACTTCAAAAACAATGAGCAGTTCTTC.

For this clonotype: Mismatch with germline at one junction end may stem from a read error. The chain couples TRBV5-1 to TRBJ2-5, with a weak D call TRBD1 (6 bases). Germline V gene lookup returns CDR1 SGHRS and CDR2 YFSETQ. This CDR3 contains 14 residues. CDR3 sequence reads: CASSVGQPKETHYF. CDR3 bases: TGCGCCAGCAGCGTTGGACAGCCCAAGGAGACCCATTACTTC.

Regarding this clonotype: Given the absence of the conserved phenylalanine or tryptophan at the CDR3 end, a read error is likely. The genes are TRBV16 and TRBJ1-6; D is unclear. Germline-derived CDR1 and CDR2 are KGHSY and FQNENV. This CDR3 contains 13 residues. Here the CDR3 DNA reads TGTGCTAGCAGTCCAACTAGGAATTCACCCCTCCACATT. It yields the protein CASSPTRNSPLHI.

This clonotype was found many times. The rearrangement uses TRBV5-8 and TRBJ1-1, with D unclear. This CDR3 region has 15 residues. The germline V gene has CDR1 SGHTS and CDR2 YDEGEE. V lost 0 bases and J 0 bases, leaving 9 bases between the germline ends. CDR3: CASSLEDDVNTEAFF. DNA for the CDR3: TGTGCCAGCAGCTTGGAAGACGACGTGAACACTGAAGCTTTCTTT.

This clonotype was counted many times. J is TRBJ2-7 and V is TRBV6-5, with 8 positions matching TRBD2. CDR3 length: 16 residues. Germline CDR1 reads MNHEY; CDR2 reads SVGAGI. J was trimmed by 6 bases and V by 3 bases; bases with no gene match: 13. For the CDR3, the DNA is TGTGCCAGCAGTTATTTTTTGGGGACTAGGGGTACCGAGCAGTACTTC. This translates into CASSYFLGTRGTEQYF.

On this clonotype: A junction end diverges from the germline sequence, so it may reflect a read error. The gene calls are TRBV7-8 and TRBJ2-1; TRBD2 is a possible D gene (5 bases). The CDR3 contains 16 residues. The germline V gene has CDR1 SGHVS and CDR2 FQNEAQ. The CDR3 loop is CACSPALAGYYNEQFF. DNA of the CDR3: TGTGCCTGCAGTCCCGCCCTGGCGGGCTACTACAATGAGCAGTTCTTC.

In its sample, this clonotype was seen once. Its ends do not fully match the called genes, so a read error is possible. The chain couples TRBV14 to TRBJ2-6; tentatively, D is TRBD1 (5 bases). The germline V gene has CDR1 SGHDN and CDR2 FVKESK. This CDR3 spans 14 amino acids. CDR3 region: CASGINSGANVLTF. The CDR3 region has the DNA TGTGCCAGCGGGATAAACTCTGGGGCCAACGTCCTGACATTC.

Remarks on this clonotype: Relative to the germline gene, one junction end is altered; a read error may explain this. CDR3 in amino acids: CACSPTLDFADTQYF. The DNA of the CDR3 is TGTGCCTGCAGCCCAACCCTGGACTTCGCGGATACGCAGTATTTT. V and J are TRBV13 and TRBJ2-3; D might be TRBD2 (5 bases). Germline V lookup: CDR1 PRHDT, CDR2 FYEKMQ (reference sequence). The CDR3 length is 15 residues.

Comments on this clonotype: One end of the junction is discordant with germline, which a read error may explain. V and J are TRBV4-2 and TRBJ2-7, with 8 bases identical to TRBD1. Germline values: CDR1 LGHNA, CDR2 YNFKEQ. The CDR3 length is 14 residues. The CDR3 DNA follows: TGTGCCAGTAGCCAAGGACAGGGTCTTTACAAGCAGTACTTC. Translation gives CASSQGQGLYKQYF.